These 16 T cell receptor beta chains were sequenced from one sample in a study of cytomegalovirus exposure and HLA in healthy donors. The table came from immunoSEQ multiplex PCR; TCRdb's copy has only in-frame clones and leaves some out. Of under 140,000 clones in the sample, roughly 90% were seen once. The sample was PBMCs. These receptors all stem from a woman aged 25 to 39 in good health and CMV-seropositive.

This chain uses TRBV5-1 with TRBJ2-7; D unresolved. The CDR3 totals 14 residues. Germline V gene sequence: CDR1 SGHRS, CDR2 YFSETQ. The V end lost 0 bases, the J end lost 2 bases, and 9 bases lay between the germline ends. The CDR3 DNA is TGCGCCAGCAGCTTGGAAGACAATACCTACGAGCAGTACTTC. It specifies CASSLEDNTYEQYF.

This clone was seen only a few times. The chain employs TRBV27 and TRBJ1-2; possibly TRBD1 for D (5 bases). There are 14 residues in the CDR3. The V and J ends lost 6 bases and 2 bases respectively, with 13 bases between them. The V gene's germline CDR1 is MNHEY and CDR2 SMNVEV (reference sequence). The chain's CDR3 is CASSPRQSNYGYTF. The CDR3 DNA reads TGTGCCAGCAGCCCCAGACAGAGCAACTATGGCTACACCTTC.

This clone appeared once. V usage is TRBV5-6 and J usage is TRBJ2-1; TRBD2 might be the D (6 bases). The CDR3 sequence is 17 residues long. With 3 bases removed from V and 0 bases from J, the gap between germline ends came to 16 bases. Looked up from germline, CDR1 is SGHDT and CDR2 is YYEEEE. In DNA, the CDR3 is TGTGCCAGCAGCTCGGTAGGAGGGCCGAGCTCCTACAATGAGCAGTTCTTC. Translating gives CASSSVGGPSSYNEQFF.

The J gene is TRBJ1-2, the V gene TRBV18, with TRBD1 matching 7 bases. Trimming at V came to 3 bases and at J to 7 bases, leaving 8 bases not matched to a gene. The CDR3 has 14 residues. Germline CDR1 reads KGHSH; CDR2 reads LQKENI. The CDR3 DNA reads as TGTGCCAGCTCACCCCGGAAGGGGGCGGGTGGCTACACCTTC. Protein sequence: CASSPRKGAGGYTF. Combining the CDR3 with reference TRBV18 and TRBJ1-2 gives the whole variable domain NAGVMQNPRHLVRRRGQEARLRCSPMKGHSHVYWYRQLPEEGLKFMVYLQKENIIDESGMPKERFSAEFPKEGPSILRIQQVVRGDSAAYFCASSPRKGAGGYTFGSGTRLTVV.

This chain links TRBV6-5 with TRBJ1-1, with D hard to call. Deletions cut 6 bases from V and 6 bases from J, with 11 bases between. Germline V gene lookup returns CDR1 MNHEY and CDR2 SVGAGI. CDR3 size: 12 residues. CDR3: CASSPPRAEAFF. The CDR3 nucleotides read TGTGCCAGCAGCCCTCCGAGGGCTGAAGCTTTCTTT.

The V and J genes are TRBV29-1 and TRBJ1-3; possible D gene TRBD1, 5 bases. The ends were cut back, 4 bases at V and 3 bases at J, with 16 bases in the middle. CDR3 size: 15 residues. Germline V lookup: CDR1 SQVTM, CDR2 ANQGSEA. This chain's CDR3 is CSVVGGLEFGNTIYF. The DNA of the CDR3 is TGCAGCGTTGTGGGGGGTCTCGAGTTTGGAAACACCATATATTTT.

The chain links TRBV30 to TRBJ1-6; 7 bases agree with TRBD1. Germline V gene data show CDR1 as GTSNPN and CDR2 as SVGIG (reference sequence). The V and J ends lost 5 bases and 7 bases, in that order; junction bases with no gene match: 5. The CDR3 is made up of 13 amino acids. The chain's CDR3 is CAWAQGPNSPLHF. The DNA of the CDR3 is TGTGCCTGGGCACAGGGGCCGAATTCACCCCTCCACTTT. The entire variable domain, with the rest obtained from reference TRBV30 and TRBJ1-6, is as follows: SQTIHQWPATLVQPVGSPLSLECTVEGTSNPNLYWYRQAAGRGLQLLFYSVGIGQISSEVPQNLSASRPQDRQFILSSKKLLLSDSGFYLCAWAQGPNSPLHFGNGTRLTVT.

The gene calls are TRBV7-2 and TRBJ2-5; 14 bases are a match to TRBD2. Germline V gives CDR1 SGHTA, CDR2 FQGNSA. The CDR3 totals 14 residues. The ends lost 5 bases at V and 13 bases at J; junction bases unmatched: 9. Written as DNA, the CDR3 is TGTGCCAGCAGCCCAGCAGGGACTAGCGGGGGTGTGTACTTC. This gives the protein CASSPAGTSGGVYF.

V gene TRBV4-3 combines with J gene TRBJ1-1, with D possibly TRBD1 on 5 matching bases. V lost 3 bases, J lost 5 bases, and 13 bases lay in between. There are 14 residues in the CDR3. Per germline, CDR1 LGHNA and CDR2 YSLEER. The CDR3 region is CASSQWGGGTEAFF. CDR3 sequence (DNA): TGCGCCAGCAGCCAGTGGGGCGGTGGGACTGAAGCTTTCTTT.

DNA for the CDR3: TGCGCCAGCAGCTCGGCACAGGGGTTAGCTGAAGCTTTCTTT. This encodes CASSSAQGLAEAFF. The chain links TRBV5-1 to TRBJ1-1, with 7 bases fitting TRBD1. V shed 3 bases and J 6 bases; nucleotides not matched to a gene: 8. Per the germline V gene, CDR1 is SGHRS and CDR2 is YFSETQ. This CDR3 comprises 14 residues.

The chain has TRBV19 and TRBJ2-1; 7 bases agree with TRBD2. Germline-derived CDR1 and CDR2 are LNHDA and SQIVND (reference sequence). J was trimmed by 12 bases and V by 0 bases; bases with no gene match: 11. The CDR3 runs 15 residues. The CDR3: CASSIDGRLAKAQFF. CDR3 DNA sequence: TGTGCCAGTAGTATAGATGGGAGACTAGCTAAAGCGCAGTTCTTC. The entire variable domain, with the rest obtained from reference TRBV19 and TRBJ2-1, is as follows: DGGITQSPKYLFRKEGQNVTLSCEQNLNHDAMYWYRQDPGQGLRLIYYSQIVNDFQKGDIAEGYSVSREKKESFPLTVTSAQKNPTAFYLCASSIDGRLAKAQFFGPGTRLTVL.

V and J are TRBV7-9 and TRBJ2-1, with a tentative D call TRBD1 (7 bases). V lost 6 bases and J 1 base, leaving 19 bases between the germline ends. The CDR3 is 17 residues long. In germline, CDR1 is SEHNR, CDR2 FQNEAQ (reference sequence). The CDR3 bases are TGTGCCAGCAGTTCGACTAACAGGGGAGGTTCCTACAATGAGCAGTTCTTC. It codes for CASSSTNRGGSYNEQFF.

The chain is built from TRBV6-5 and TRBJ2-3, with 8 bases that match TRBD1. CDR3 length: 14 residues. With 8 bases clipped from V and 3 bases from J, the junction kept 7 bases outside the gene matches. Per germline, CDR1 MNHEY and CDR2 SVGAGI. CDR3: CASSRQGPTDTQYF. The CDR3, as DNA: TGTGCCAGCTCCAGACAGGGGCCGACAGATACGCAGTATTTT.

The chain combines TRBV4-2 with TRBJ2-1; D not certain. Per germline, CDR1 LGHNA and CDR2 YNFKEQ. The CDR3 runs to 13 residues. V lost 2 bases and J 6 bases, leaving 8 bases between the germline ends. The CDR3 region is CASSQTLSNEQFF. The CDR3 DNA is TGTGCCAGCAGCCAAACCCTTAGCAATGAGCAGTTCTTC.

Only one count was recorded for this clone. The rearrangement uses TRBV12-5 and TRBJ1-2; weak D call: TRBD1 (5 bases). V lost 5 bases and J 4 bases, leaving 17 bases between the germline ends. CDR3 length: 15 amino acids. The germline V gene has CDR1 LGHNT and CDR2 FRNRAP. The CDR3: CASGSGTGVAYGYTF. The CDR3 DNA reads as TGTGCTAGTGGTAGCGGGACTGGGGTAGCCTATGGCTACACCTTC.

The V and J genes are TRBV11-2 and TRBJ2-7; no definite D call. Trimming removed 3 bases at V and 1 base at J, with 7 bases between. This CDR3 is 13 amino acids long. The germline V gene has CDR1 SGHAT and CDR2 FQNNGV. The CDR3 nucleotides read TGTGCCAGCAGCTTTGGGCCTTCCTACGAGCAGTACTTC. It codes for CASSFGPSYEQYF.